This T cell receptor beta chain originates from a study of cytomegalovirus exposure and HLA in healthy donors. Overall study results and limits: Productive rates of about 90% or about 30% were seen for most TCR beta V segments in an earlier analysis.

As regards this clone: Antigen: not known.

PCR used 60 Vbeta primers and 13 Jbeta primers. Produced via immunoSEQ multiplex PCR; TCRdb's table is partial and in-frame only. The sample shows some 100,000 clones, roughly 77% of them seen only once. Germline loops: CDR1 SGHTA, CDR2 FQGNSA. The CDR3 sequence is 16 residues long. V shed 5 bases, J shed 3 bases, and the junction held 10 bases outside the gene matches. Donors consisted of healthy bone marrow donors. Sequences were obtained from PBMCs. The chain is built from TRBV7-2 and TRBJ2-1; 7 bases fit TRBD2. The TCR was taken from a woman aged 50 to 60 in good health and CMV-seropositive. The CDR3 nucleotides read TGTGCCAGCAGCAGAAATCCGGGACTATACTACAATGAGCAGTTCTTC. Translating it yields CASSRNPGLYYNEQFF.